The rows below give T cell receptor beta chains drawn from one sample of a study of CD8 T cells in ankylosing spondylitis. TCRdb reprocessed the 5' RACE reads via MiXCR and lists one record per CDR3 protein. The sample carries fewer than 450,000 distinct CDR3 sequences, approximately 17% recorded once. Sequences were obtained from blood, either unsorted or a sorted T cell fraction (not recorded which). Receptor source: a male donor with ankylosing spondylitis. The CDR3 runs from the conserved cysteine through the conserved F or W. D genes are given only for firm matches. Part of the rows lack a size; the others show once, few, many or a class for expanded clones.

CDR3aa,CDR3nt,v_gene,j_gene,abundance,d_gene
CASSFPDRVRCEQYF,TGTGCCAGCAGCTTCCCGGACAGGGTAAGATGCGAGCAGTACTTC,TRBV7-6,TRBJ2-7,few,TRBD1
CASSQGGFGELFF,TGTGCCAGCAGCCAGGGAGGGTTCGGGGAGCTGTTTTTT,TRBV12-3/TRBV12-4,TRBJ2-2,many,TRBD2
CASSPLTGQNEQYF,TGTGCCAGCTCACCGCTGACAGGGCAGAACGAGCAGTACTTC,TRBV18,TRBJ2-7,once,TRBD1
CASSFGGGATDTQYF,TGTGCCAGCAGCTTTGGCGGGGGGGCCACAGATACGCAGTATTTT,TRBV13,TRBJ2-3,.,TRBD2
CSARDPRGFAKNIQYF,TGCAGTGCTAGAGATCCTAGGGGCTTTGCCAAAAACATTCAGTACTTC,TRBV20-1,TRBJ2-4,few,.
CASSSNPPGQTTGELFF,TGTGCTAGCAGCTCCAACCCCCCGGGACAGACCACCGGGGAGCTGTTTTTT,TRBV7-7,TRBJ2-2,few,TRBD1
CSVALAEETQYF,TGCAGCGTTGCCCTGGCGGAAGAGACCCAGTACTTC,TRBV29-1,TRBJ2-5,.,.
CASSRYSGSTDTQYF,TGCGCCAGCAGCAGGTATAGCGGGAGCACAGATACGCAGTATTTT,TRBV5-1,TRBJ2-3,few,TRBD2
CASSRNYQETQYF,TGTGCCAGCAGCCGAAACTACCAAGAGACCCAGTACTTC,TRBV7-3,TRBJ2-5,.,.
CASSARLAGSYNEQFF,TGTGCCAGCAGCGCAAGACTAGCGGGATCCTACAATGAGCAGTTCTTC,TRBV2,TRBJ2-1,few,TRBD2
CASAWGGVTDTQYF,TGTGCCAGCGCTTGGGGAGGGGTCACAGATACGCAGTATTTT,TRBV12-3/TRBV12-4,TRBJ2-3,.,TRBD2
CASSLTGSYGYTF,TGTGCCAGCAGTTTGACAGGGAGCTATGGCTACACCTTC,TRBV12-3/TRBV12-4,TRBJ1-2,.,TRBD1
CASSLGSGILYEQYF,TGCGCCAGCAGCTTGGGGTCCGGGATCCTATACGAGCAGTACTTC,TRBV5-1,TRBJ2-7,.,.
CASSPPSRNTGELFF,TGTGCCAGCTCACCACCGTCTCGGAACACCGGGGAGCTGTTTTTT,TRBV18,TRBJ2-2,.,.
CASSDQGSANYGYTF,TGTGCCAGCAGCGACCAGGGATCAGCCAACTATGGCTACACCTTC,TRBV3-1,TRBJ1-2,.,.
CASSGGTGYGYTF,TGTGCCAGCTCCGGAGGGACAGGCTATGGCTACACCTTC,TRBV7-2,TRBJ1-2,few,TRBD1
CASSKVPTEKLFF,TGTGCCAGCAGCAAAGTTCCGACCGAAAAACTGTTTTTT,TRBV21-1,TRBJ1-4,few,.
CSASGTSGRAQNEQFF,TGCAGTGCATCCGGGACTAGCGGGAGGGCCCAGAATGAGCAGTTCTTC,TRBV20-1,TRBJ2-1,many,TRBD2
CAISPLSGSEQYF,TGTGCCATCAGCCCCCTTTCAGGGTCCGAGCAGTACTTC,TRBV10-3,TRBJ2-7,few,.
CSVVDGNQPQHF,TGCAGCGTCGTGGACGGAAATCAGCCCCAGCATTTT,TRBV29-1,TRBJ1-5,.,.
CAWSVRRNTEAFF,TGTGCCTGGAGTGTACGACGGAACACTGAAGCTTTCTTT,TRBV30,TRBJ1-1,few,.
CASSQERRGGAGSDTQYF,TGTGCCAGCAGCCAAGAGAGGAGGGGGGGGGCCGGGTCAGATACGCAGTATTTT,TRBV4-2,TRBJ2-3,few,.
CASSPRMGTQYF,TGTGCCAGCAGTCCTAGGATGGGTACGCAGTATTTT,TRBV2,TRBJ2-3,few,.
CASSLGRGRQDNQPQHF,TGTGCCAGCAGCTTAGGTCGAGGGAGGCAGGATAATCAGCCCCAGCATTTT,TRBV7-8,TRBJ1-5,.,.
CAISGTGVNGYTF,TGTGCCATCAGTGGGACAGGGGTGAATGGCTACACCTTC,TRBV10-3,TRBJ1-2,many,TRBD1
CASSLRVSSVPETQYF,TGTGCCAGCAGCTTAAGGGTATCCTCTGTCCCAGAGACCCAGTACTTC,TRBV11-2,TRBJ2-5,.,.
CASSYNYAYEQYF,TGTGCCAGCAGTTACAATTACGCCTACGAGCAGTACTTC,TRBV6-2/TRBV6-3,TRBJ2-7,.,.
CSARPGGSGELFF,TGCAGTGCTAGGCCAGGGGGTAGCGGGGAGCTGTTTTTT,TRBV20-1,TRBJ2-2,.,TRBD1
CASSLPGPPNEKLFF,TGCGCCAGCAGCTTACCGGGCCCACCTAATGAAAAACTGTTTTTT,TRBV5-1,TRBJ1-4,.,.
CASSRVQGEKLFF,TGTGCCAGCAGCCGAGTTCAGGGGGAAAAACTGTTTTTT,TRBV5-5,TRBJ1-4,.,.
CASSEVFGATNEKLFF,TGTGCCAGCAGTGAAGTCTTTGGTGCAACTAATGAAAAACTGTTTTTT,TRBV6-1,TRBJ1-4,.,.
CASSRTGGGIYEQYF,TGTGCCAGCAGCCGCACGGGAGGCGGAATTTACGAGCAGTACTTC,TRBV7-2,TRBJ2-7,few,TRBD2
CASSARGTPFGGEQFF,TGTGCCAGCAGTGCGCGCGGGACGCCCTTTGGCGGAGAGCAGTTCTTC,TRBV12-3/TRBV12-4,TRBJ2-1,.,.
CATSDPSASGRAFGTQYF,TGTGCCACCAGTGATCCTAGTGCTAGCGGGAGGGCCTTCGGTACGCAGTATTTT,TRBV24-1,TRBJ2-3,few,TRBD2
CSARTGMNTEAFF,TGCAGTGCTAGAACCGGGATGAACACTGAAGCTTTCTTT,TRBV20-1,TRBJ1-1,.,.
CASSLGLGTDTQYF,TGCGCCAGCTCCTTGGGGCTAGGCACAGATACGCAGTATTTT,TRBV5-1,TRBJ2-3,few,.
CATSRQDQETQYF,TGTGCCACCAGCAGACAGGACCAAGAGACCCAGTACTTC,TRBV15,TRBJ2-5,.,.
CASSENYAGDYGYTF,TGTGCCAGCAGTGAAAATTACGCCGGGGACTATGGCTACACCTTC,TRBV6-1,TRBJ1-2,.,.
CASSPETGDTGELFF,TGTGCCAGCAGCCCGGAGACAGGGGACACCGGGGAGCTGTTTTTT,TRBV5-6,TRBJ2-2,few,TRBD1
CASSPGQGDTEAFF,TGCGCCAGCAGCCCGGGACAGGGGGACACTGAAGCTTTCTTT,TRBV5-1,TRBJ1-1,many,TRBD1
CASSPSGTEGYTF,TGTGCCAGCAGCCCGTCGGGGACAGAGGGCTACACCTTC,TRBV6-6,TRBJ1-2,.,TRBD1
CASSADRVRDTGELFF,TGTGCCAGCAGTGCGGACAGGGTCCGTGACACCGGGGAGCTGTTTTTT,TRBV6-4,TRBJ2-2,.,TRBD1
CASSLTDLGGETQYF,TGTGCCAGCAGCCTTACGGATCTTGGGGGGGAGACCCAGTACTTC,TRBV3-1,TRBJ2-5,.,.
CASSEHQGTYQPQHF,TGTGCCAGCAGTGAACATCAGGGTACTTATCAGCCCCAGCATTTT,TRBV6-1,TRBJ1-5,few,.
CSARDRTSGLVQQFF,TGCAGTGCTAGAGATAGGACTAGCGGGCTGGTTCAGCAGTTCTTC,TRBV20-1,TRBJ2-1,few,TRBD2
CASSSSGSPGGDEQFF,TGTGCCAGCAGCTCTAGCGGGAGCCCTGGGGGGGATGAGCAGTTCTTC,TRBV7-9,TRBJ2-1,.,TRBD2
CASRMDREGFGEQFF,TGTGCCAGCAGGATGGACAGGGAGGGGTTCGGTGAGCAGTTCTTC,TRBV12-3/TRBV12-4,TRBJ2-1,.,.
CASRTGKQPQHF,TGTGCCAGCAGGACAGGGAAGCAGCCCCAGCATTTT,TRBV12-3/TRBV12-4,TRBJ1-5,many,TRBD1
CASSLGPGDEQFF,TGCGCCAGCAGCTTGGGGCCGGGCGATGAGCAGTTCTTC,TRBV5-1,TRBJ2-1,many,.
CASSYWRDKNTEAFF,TGTGCCAGCAGTTACTGGCGGGACAAGAACACTGAAGCTTTCTTT,TRBV6-2/TRBV6-3,TRBJ1-1,few,.
CASSPRAELYGYTF,TGTGCCAGCTCACCACGGGCTGAATTATATGGCTACACCTTC,TRBV18,TRBJ1-2,few,.
CASSAQILVSPLHF,TGTGCCAGCAGCGCCCAGATTTTAGTTTCACCCCTCCACTTT,TRBV7-2,TRBJ1-6,.,.
CASSPPGRLIGYGYTF,TGTGCCAGCTCACCACCGGGACGTCTGATCGGCTATGGCTACACCTTC,TRBV18,TRBJ1-2,few,.
CSARGGGGASGELFF,TGCAGTGCTAGAGGCGGCGGGGGAGCATCCGGGGAGCTGTTTTTT,TRBV20-1,TRBJ2-2,.,TRBD2
CASSYSKEEYF,TGTGCCAGCAGTTACTCCAAAGAAGAGTATTTT,TRBV6-6,TRBJ2-3,.,.
CASNPTANTGELFF,TGTGCCAGCAACCCGACAGCGAACACCGGGGAGCTGTTTTTT,TRBV9,TRBJ2-2,few,.
CASSLASGGTNTGELFF,TGCGCCAGCAGCCTCGCTAGCGGAGGCACGAACACCGGGGAGCTGTTTTTT,TRBV4-3,TRBJ2-2,.,TRBD2
CASSQDRRLAEYF,TGTGCCAGCAGCCAAGATCGAAGACTAGCGGAGTACTTC,TRBV3-1,TRBJ2-5,few,TRBD2